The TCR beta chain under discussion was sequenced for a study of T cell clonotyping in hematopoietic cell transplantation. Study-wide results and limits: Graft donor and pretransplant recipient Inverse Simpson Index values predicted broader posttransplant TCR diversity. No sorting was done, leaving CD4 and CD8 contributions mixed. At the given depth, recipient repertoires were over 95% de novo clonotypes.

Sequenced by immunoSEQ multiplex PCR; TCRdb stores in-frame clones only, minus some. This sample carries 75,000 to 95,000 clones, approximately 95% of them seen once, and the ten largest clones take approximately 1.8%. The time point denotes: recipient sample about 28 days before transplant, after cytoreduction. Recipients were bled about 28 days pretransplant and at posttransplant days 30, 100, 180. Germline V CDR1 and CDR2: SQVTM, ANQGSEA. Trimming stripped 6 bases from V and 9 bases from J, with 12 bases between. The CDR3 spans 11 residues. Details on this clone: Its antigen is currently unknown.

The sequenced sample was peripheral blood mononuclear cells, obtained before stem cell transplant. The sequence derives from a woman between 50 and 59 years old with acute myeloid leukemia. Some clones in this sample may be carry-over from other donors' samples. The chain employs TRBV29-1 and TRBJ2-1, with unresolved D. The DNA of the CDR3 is TGCAGCGTCCCCACAGTCGGTGAGCAGTTCTTC. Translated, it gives CSVPTVGEQFF.